This TCR beta chain was obtained from a study of blood T cell repertoires in COVID-19. The CDR3 length is 15 residues. Trimming stripped 0 bases from V and 0 bases from J, with 8 bases between. The germline CDR1 and CDR2 sequences are MGHRA and YSYEKL. Using immunoSEQ multiplex PCR, the repertoire was profiled, and TCRdb retains in-frame clones only, with some absent. This table has about 46,000 clones, roughly 85% appearing once. The TCR originated in a woman older than 75 with COVID-19, enrolled during active disease. The sequenced sample was peripheral blood. V is TRBV4-1 and J is TRBJ1-2; D unresolved. As DNA, the CDR3 is TGCGCCAGCAGCCAAGATCACAGCTCTAACTATGGCTACACCTTC. It encodes CASSQDHSSNYGYTF.